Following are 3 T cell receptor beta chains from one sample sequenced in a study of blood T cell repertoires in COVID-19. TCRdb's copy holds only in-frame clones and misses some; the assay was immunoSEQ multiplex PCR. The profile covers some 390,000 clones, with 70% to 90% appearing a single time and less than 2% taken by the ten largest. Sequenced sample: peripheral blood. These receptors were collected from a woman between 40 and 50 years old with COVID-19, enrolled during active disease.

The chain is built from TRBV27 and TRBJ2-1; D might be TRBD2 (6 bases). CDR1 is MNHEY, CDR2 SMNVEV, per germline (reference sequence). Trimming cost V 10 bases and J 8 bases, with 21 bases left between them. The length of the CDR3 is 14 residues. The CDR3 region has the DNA TGTGCCACTTCGGAGGGGCTAGCTATGGATGAGCAGTTCTTC. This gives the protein CATSEGLAMDEQFF.

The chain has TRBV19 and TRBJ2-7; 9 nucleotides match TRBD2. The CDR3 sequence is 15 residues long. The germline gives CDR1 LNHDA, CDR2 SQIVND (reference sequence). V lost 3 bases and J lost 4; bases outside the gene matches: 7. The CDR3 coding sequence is TGTGCCAGTAGTATCATGCGGGGGGGCCCGTACGAGCAGTACTTC. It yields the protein CASSIMRGGPYEQYF. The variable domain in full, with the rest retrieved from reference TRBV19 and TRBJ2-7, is DGGITQSPKYLFRKEGQNVTLSCEQNLNHDAMYWYRQDPGQGLRLIYYSQIVNDFQKGDIAEGYSVSREKKESFPLTVTSAQKNPTAFYLCASSIMRGGPYEQYFGPGTRLTVT.

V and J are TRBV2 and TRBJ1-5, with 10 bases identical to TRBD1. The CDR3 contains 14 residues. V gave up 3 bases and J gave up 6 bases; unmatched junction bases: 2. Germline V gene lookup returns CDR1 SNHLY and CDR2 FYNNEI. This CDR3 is CASSETGGTQPQHF. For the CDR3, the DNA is TGTGCCAGCAGTGAGACAGGGGGCACTCAGCCCCAGCATTTT.